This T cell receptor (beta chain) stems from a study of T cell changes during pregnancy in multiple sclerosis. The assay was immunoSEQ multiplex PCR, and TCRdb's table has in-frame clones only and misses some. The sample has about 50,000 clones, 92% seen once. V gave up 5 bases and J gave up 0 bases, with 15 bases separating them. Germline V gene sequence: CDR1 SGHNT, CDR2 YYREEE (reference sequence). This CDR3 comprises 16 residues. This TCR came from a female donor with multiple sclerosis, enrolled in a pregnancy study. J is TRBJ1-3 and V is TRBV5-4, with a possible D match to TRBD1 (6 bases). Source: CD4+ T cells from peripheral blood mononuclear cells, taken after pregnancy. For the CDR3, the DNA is TGTGCCAGCAGTATGCAGGGGCTGCTCTCTGGAAACACCATATATTTT. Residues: CASSMQGLLSGNTIYF.